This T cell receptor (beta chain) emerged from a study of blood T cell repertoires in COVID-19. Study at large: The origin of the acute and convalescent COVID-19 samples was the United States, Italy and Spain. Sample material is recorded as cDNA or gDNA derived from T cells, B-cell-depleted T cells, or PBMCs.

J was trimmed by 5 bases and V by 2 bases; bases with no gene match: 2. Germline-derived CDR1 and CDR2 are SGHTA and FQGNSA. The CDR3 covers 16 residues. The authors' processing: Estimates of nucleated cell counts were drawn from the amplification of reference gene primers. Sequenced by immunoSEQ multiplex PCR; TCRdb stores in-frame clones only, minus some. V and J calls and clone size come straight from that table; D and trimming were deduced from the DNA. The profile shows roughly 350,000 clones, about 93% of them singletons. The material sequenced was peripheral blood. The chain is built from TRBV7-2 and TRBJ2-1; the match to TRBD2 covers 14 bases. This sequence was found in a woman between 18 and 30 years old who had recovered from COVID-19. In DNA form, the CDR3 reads TGTGCCAGCAGCTTATGGGGACTAGCGGGAGACAATGAGCAGTTCTTC. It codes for CASSLWGLAGDNEQFF.